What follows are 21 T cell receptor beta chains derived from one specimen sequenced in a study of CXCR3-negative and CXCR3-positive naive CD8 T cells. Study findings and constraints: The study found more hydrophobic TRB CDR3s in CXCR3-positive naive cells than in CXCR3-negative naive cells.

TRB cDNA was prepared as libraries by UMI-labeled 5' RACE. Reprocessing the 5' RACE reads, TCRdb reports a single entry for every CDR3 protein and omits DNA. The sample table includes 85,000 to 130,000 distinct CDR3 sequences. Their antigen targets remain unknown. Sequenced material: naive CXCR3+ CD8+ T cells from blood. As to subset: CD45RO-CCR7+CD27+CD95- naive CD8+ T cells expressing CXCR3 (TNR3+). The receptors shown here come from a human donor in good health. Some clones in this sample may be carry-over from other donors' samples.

The CDR3 reads CASSWGGDEQYF. This chain joins TRBV6-5 and TRBJ2-7; TCRdb calls TRBD1, which cannot be checked without DNA. Per the germline V gene, CDR1 is MNHEY and CDR2 is SVGAGI. There are 12 residues in the CDR3.

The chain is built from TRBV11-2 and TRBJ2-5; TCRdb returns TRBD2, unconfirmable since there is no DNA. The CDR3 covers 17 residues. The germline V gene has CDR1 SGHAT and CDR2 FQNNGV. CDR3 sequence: CASSPWTSGGAGETQYF.

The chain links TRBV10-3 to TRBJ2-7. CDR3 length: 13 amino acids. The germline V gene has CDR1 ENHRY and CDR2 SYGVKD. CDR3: CAISEGYSYEQYF.

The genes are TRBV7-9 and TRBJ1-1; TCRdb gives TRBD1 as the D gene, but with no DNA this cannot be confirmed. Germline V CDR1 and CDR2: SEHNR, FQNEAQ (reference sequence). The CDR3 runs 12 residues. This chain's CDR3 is CASSPRVTEAFF.

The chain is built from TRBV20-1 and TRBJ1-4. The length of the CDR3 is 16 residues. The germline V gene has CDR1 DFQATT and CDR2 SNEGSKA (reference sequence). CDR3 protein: CSARREGPASNEKLFF.

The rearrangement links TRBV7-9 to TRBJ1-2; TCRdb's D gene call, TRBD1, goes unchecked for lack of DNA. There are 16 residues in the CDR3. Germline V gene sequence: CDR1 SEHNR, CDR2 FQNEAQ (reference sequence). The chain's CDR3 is CASSSVGGDSVYGYTF.

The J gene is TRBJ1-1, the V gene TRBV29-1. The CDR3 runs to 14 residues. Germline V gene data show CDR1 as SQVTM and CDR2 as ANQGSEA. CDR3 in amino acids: CSVVAESTNTEAFF.

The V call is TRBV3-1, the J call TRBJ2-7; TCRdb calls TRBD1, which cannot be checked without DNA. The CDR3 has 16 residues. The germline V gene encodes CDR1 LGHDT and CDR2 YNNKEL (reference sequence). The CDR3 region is CARSQGDRGPTYEQYF.

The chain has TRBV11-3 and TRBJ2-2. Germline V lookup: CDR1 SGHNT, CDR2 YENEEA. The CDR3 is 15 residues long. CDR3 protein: CASSPRDPNTGELFF.

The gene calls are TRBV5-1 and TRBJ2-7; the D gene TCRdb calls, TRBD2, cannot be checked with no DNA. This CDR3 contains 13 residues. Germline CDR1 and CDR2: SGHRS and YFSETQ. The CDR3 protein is CASRLAGVDEQYF.

CDR3 region: CASSVGLNTGELSF. This chain joins TRBV7-3 and TRBJ2-2; as DNA is missing, the TRBD2 call by TCRdb cannot be tested. CDR1 and CDR2 (germline): SGHTA, FQGTGA. The CDR3 is made up of 14 amino acids.

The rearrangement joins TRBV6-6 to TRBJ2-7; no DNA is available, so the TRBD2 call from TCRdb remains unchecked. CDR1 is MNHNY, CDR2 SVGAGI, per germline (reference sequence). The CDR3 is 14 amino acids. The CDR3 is CASSYEAGAYEQYF.

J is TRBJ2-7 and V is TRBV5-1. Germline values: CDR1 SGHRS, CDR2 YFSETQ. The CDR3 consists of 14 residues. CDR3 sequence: CASSFGEPAYEQYF.

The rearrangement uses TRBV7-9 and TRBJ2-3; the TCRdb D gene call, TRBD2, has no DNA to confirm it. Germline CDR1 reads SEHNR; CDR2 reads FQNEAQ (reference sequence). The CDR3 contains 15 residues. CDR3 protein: CASSPTGLGEDTQYF.

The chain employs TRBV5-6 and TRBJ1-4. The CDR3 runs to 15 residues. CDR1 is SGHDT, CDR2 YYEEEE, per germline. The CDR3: CASSLDRRYHEKLFF. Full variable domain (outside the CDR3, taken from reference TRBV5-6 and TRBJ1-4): DAGVTQSPTHLIKTRGQQVTLRCSPKSGHDTVSWYQQALGQGPQFIFQYYEEEERQRGNFPDRFSGHQFPNYSSELNVNALLLGDSALYLCASSLDRRYHEKLFFGSGTQLSVL.

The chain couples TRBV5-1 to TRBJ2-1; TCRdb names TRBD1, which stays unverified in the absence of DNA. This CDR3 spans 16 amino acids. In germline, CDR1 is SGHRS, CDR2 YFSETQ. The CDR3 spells CASSWGGGSSYNEQFF. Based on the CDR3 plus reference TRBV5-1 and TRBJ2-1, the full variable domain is KAGVTQTPRYLIKTRGQQVTLSCSPISGHRSVSWYQQTPGQGLQFLFEYFSETQRNKGNFPGRFSGRQFSNSRSEMNVSTLELGDSALYLCASSWGGGSSYNEQFFGPGTRLTVL.

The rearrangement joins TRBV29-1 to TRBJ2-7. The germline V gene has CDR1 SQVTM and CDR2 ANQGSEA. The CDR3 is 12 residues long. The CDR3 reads CSVELDSYEQYF.

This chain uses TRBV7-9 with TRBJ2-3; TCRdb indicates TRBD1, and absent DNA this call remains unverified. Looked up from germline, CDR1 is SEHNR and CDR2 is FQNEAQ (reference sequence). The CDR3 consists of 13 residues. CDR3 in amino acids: CASGGPSTDTQYF.

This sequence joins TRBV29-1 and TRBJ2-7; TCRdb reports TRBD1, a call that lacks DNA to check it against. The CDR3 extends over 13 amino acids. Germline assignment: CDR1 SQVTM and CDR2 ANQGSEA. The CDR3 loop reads CSVRPGQGGEQYF.

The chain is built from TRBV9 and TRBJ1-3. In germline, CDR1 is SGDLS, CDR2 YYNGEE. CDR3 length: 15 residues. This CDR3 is CASSETDGSGNTIYF.

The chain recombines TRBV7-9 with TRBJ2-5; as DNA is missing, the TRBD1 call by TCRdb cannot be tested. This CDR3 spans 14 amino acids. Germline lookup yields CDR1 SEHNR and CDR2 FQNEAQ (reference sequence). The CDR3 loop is CASWGRDTGETQYF.